Each of the 30 T cell receptor beta chains below was sequenced from the same sample in a study of blood T cell repertoires in COVID-19. The protocol was immunoSEQ multiplex PCR, while the TCRdb copy is restricted to in-frame clones and leaves out a portion. There are 310,000 or so clones in the sample; 80% to 90% occur only once, and approximately 1.1% lies in the top ten. Sample: peripheral blood. Receptor source: a woman in her forties or fifties with acute or convalescent COVID-19.

The chain recombines TRBV3-1 (or the pseudogene TRBV3-2) with TRBJ1-4, with TRBD1 matching 11 bases. Germline CDR1 LGHDT, CDR2 YNNKEL (reference sequence). The CDR3 covers 13 residues. The V segment lost 1 base and the J segment 16 bases; nucleotides outside the gene matches: 5. The CDR3 nucleotides read TGTGCCAGCAGCCAAGGGACAGGGGGCGCCGGGTTTTTT. Amino acid sequence: CASSQGTGGAGFF.

J is TRBJ2-3 and V is TRBV4-1; 7 bases align to TRBD2. From germline, CDR1 is MGHRA and CDR2 YSYEKL. The trim removed 5 bases at V and 2 bases at J, leaving 10 bases unmatched. This CDR3 spans 16 amino acids. The CDR3 DNA follows: TGCGCCAGCAGCGCGGTTGGGGGGGACCCCACAGATACGCAGTATTTT. It yields the protein CASSAVGGDPTDTQYF.

V gene TRBV4-2 combines with J gene TRBJ2-1, with TRBD2 identical over 7 bases. CDR1 and CDR2 (germline): LGHNA, YNFKEQ. The V and J ends lost 0 bases and 5 bases, in that order; junction bases with no gene match: 10. The length of the CDR3 is 17 residues. CDR3 coding DNA: TGTGCCAGCAGCCAAGACGCTGCTAGCGGAATAGACAATGAGCAGTTCTTC. Translating it yields CASSQDAASGIDNEQFF.

The genes are TRBV25-1 and TRBJ1-1; a possible D gene is TRBD1 (6 bases). CDR3 length: 14 residues. The germline V gene encodes CDR1 MGHDK and CDR2 SYGVNS. V shed 4 bases and J shed 0 bases, with 9 bases lying between them. This chain's CDR3 is CASSGTGLNTEAFF. Here the CDR3 DNA reads TGTGCCAGCAGTGGAACAGGGTTGAACACTGAAGCTTTCTTT.

The chain uses TRBV30 and TRBJ2-1; D perhaps matches TRBD2 (5 bases). V gave up 5 bases and J gave up 8 bases, with 19 bases separating them. The CDR3 totals 14 residues. CDR1 GTSNPN and CDR2 SVGIG come from the germline V gene (reference sequence). The CDR3 DNA is TGTGCCTGGGGGCGGGCAGCCGAGGCTGATGAGCAGTTCTTC. Translation: CAWGRAAEADEQFF.

The chain uses TRBV27 and TRBJ1-3; tentative D call: TRBD1 (6 bases). The CDR3 extends over 16 amino acids. Trimming left V 0 bases short and J 5 bases short, with 14 bases between. From germline, CDR1 is MNHEY and CDR2 SMNVEV (reference sequence). CDR3 region: CASSLSGTSPRNTIYF. As DNA, the CDR3 is TGTGCCAGCAGTTTATCGGGGACATCCCCCCGAAACACCATATATTTT.

The gene calls are TRBV11-2 and TRBJ2-3, with D unresolved. V was cut by 1 base and J by 4 bases, with 6 bases left in between. The CDR3 runs to 13 residues. Germline V gives CDR1 SGHAT, CDR2 FQNNGV. The CDR3 region is CASSLVAADTQYF. As DNA, the CDR3 is TGTGCCAGCAGCTTAGTGGCTGCAGATACGCAGTATTTT.

This chain joins TRBV10-1 and TRBJ1-1; D is ambiguous. CDR3 size: 13 residues. Germline CDR1 is WNHNN and CDR2 is SYGVQD (reference sequence). The germline V and J ends were trimmed by 6 bases and 2 bases, with 10 bases remaining between them. CDR3 amino acids: CASRRSLNTEAFF. As DNA, the CDR3 is TGCGCCAGCAGGAGGTCATTAAACACTGAAGCTTTCTTT.

The rearrangement uses TRBV27 and TRBJ1-2, with D tentatively TRBD1 (5 bases). Germline CDR1 and CDR2: MNHEY and SMNVEV (reference sequence). The length of the CDR3 is 17 residues. Between the trimmed V and J ends, which lost 8 bases and 7 bases, there was a span of 29 bases. CDR3: CASGGRGGPFARSGYTF. The CDR3 region has the DNA TGTGCCAGCGGCGGGAGGGGCGGACCTTTCGCGAGGTCTGGCTACACCTTC.

V gene TRBV19 combines with J gene TRBJ2-3, with 13 bases fitting TRBD2. The CDR3 has 18 residues. V was pared by 5 bases and J by 0 bases, with 8 bases of the junction left unmatched. CDR1 is LNHDA, CDR2 SQIVND, per germline (reference sequence). CDR3 region: CASSGGTSGAPSTDTQYF. In nucleotides, the CDR3 is TGTGCCAGTAGTGGGGGGACTAGCGGGGCGCCTAGCACAGATACGCAGTATTTT.

The V gene is TRBV5-1, the J gene TRBJ2-1; perhaps TRBD1 as D (6 bases). In germline, CDR1 is SGHRS, CDR2 YFSETQ. The V gene lost 5 bases and the J gene lost 9 bases, with 21 bases spanning the gap. The length of the CDR3 is 15 residues. CDR3 loop: CASSTQKQGPGEQFF. In DNA, the CDR3 is TGCGCCAGCAGTACCCAAAAACAGGGTCCGGGTGAGCAGTTCTTC.

This chain joins TRBV24-1 and TRBJ1-2, with 7 bases fitting TRBD1. CDR3 size: 13 residues. V gave up 2 bases and J gave up 8 bases; unmatched junction bases: 4. Germline loops: CDR1 KGHDR, CDR2 SFDVKD. CDR3 nucleotides: TGTGCCACCAGTGATTCCCAGGACAGGGGCTACACCTTC. Translated: CATSDSQDRGYTF.

The V gene is TRBV27, the J gene TRBJ2-7; 7 nucleotides align to TRBD2. Looked up from germline, CDR1 is MNHEY and CDR2 is SMNVEV (reference sequence). This CDR3 region has 14 residues. J lost 2 bases, V lost 6 bases, and 7 bases had no gene match. The CDR3 DNA follows: TGTGCCAGCAGCCCGGGACTACGGGCCTACGAGCAGTACTTC. This codes for CASSPGLRAYEQYF.

This rearrangement joins TRBV9 to TRBJ1-2, with TRBD1 as a possible D gene (6 bases). The ends were cut back, 3 bases at V and 6 bases at J, with 15 bases in the middle. CDR1 SGDLS and CDR2 YYNGEE come from the germline V gene. The CDR3 loop spans 14 amino acids. CDR3 DNA sequence: TGTGCCAGCAGCGCCGTCCAGGGGCTACATGGCTACACCTTC. It codes for CASSAVQGLHGYTF.

The chain is built from TRBV5-1 and TRBJ1-5, with 9 bases matching TRBD1. CDR3 length equals 14 residues. The V gene's germline CDR1 is SGHRS and CDR2 YFSETQ. The V gene end was trimmed by 4 bases and the J gene end by 4 bases; junction bases not matched to a gene: 3. This chain's CDR3 is CASSTGTGNQPQHF. As DNA, the CDR3 is TGCGCCAGCAGCACCGGGACAGGGAATCAGCCCCAGCATTTT.

This chain uses TRBV4-1 with TRBJ1-5; D call uncertain. V lost 2 bases and J lost 1, with 9 bases in between. The CDR3 covers 15 residues. CDR1 is MGHRA, CDR2 YSYEKL, per germline. The DNA for the CDR3 is TGCGCCAGCAGCCAATCAACCGGGAGCAATCAGCCCCAGCATTTT. The encoded protein is CASSQSTGSNQPQHF.

The chain carries TRBV30 and TRBJ1-1, with 10 bases matching TRBD1. CDR1 GTSNPN and CDR2 SVGIG come from the germline V gene (reference sequence). The length of the CDR3 is 15 residues. V gave up 5 bases and J gave up 1 base; unmatched junction bases: 7. CDR3 loop: CAWGRDRGENTEAFF. The CDR3 DNA reads TGTGCCTGGGGGCGGGACAGGGGTGAGAACACTGAAGCTTTCTTT.

Only one count was recorded for this clone. This rearrangement joins TRBV28 to TRBJ1-1; TRBD1 is a possible D gene (6 bases). The CDR3 has 11 amino acids. Germline values: CDR1 MDHEN, CDR2 SYDVKM. Trimming removed 5 bases from V and 7 bases from J, with 8 bases in between. In DNA, the CDR3 is TGTGCCAGCAGTCGGACAGATGAAGCTTTCTTT. Translated, it gives CASSRTDEAFF.

J is TRBJ2-3 and V is TRBV6-5; 8 bases map to TRBD2. Germline V CDR1 and CDR2: MNHEY, SVGAGI. Trimming at V came to 10 bases and at J to 5 bases, leaving 8 bases not matched to a gene. There are 13 residues in the CDR3. CDR3 sequence (DNA): TGTGCCACCTCTCCGGGGGGGGGAGATACGCAGTATTTT. Translating it yields CATSPGGGDTQYF.

The chain has TRBV5-1 and TRBJ1-1; D remains ambiguous. Trimming stripped 0 bases from V and 1 base from J, with 7 bases between. The CDR3 totals 14 residues. Germline loops: CDR1 SGHRS, CDR2 YFSETQ. CDR3 protein: CASSLDAQNTEAFF. The CDR3 region has the DNA TGCGCCAGCAGCTTGGACGCACAGAACACTGAAGCTTTCTTT.

The rearrangement joins TRBV30 to TRBJ1-3; D may be TRBD1 (6 bases). Per the germline V gene, CDR1 is GTSNPN and CDR2 is SVGIG (reference sequence). The CDR3 consists of 14 residues. V lost 2 bases to trimming and J lost 2 bases, with 10 bases between them. The CDR3 is CAWSYREAGNTIYF. The DNA for the CDR3 is TGTGCCTGGAGTTACAGGGAAGCTGGAAACACCATATATTTT.

The J gene is TRBJ2-1, the V gene TRBV10-3; 7 bases align to TRBD2. This CDR3 contains 15 residues. CDR1 ENHRY and CDR2 SYGVKD come from the germline V gene. CDR3 region: CATGRLAEVYNEQFF. CDR3 DNA sequence: TGTGCTACAGGTAGGCTAGCGGAGGTCTACAATGAGCAGTTCTTC.

The genes are TRBV10-3 and TRBJ2-3; no reliable D call. Deletions cut 8 bases from V and 9 bases from J, with 15 bases between. The CDR3 totals 12 residues. Germline V gives CDR1 ENHRY, CDR2 SYGVKD. The CDR3 DNA reads TGTGCCATCGGTGGTGAAGTTCTAACGCAGTATTTT. Amino acid sequence: CAIGGEVLTQYF.

There are a few counts of this clone. CDR3 bases: TGCAGCGTTGAAATTTCAGGTCGGGGAAACACCATATATTTT. Residues: CSVEISGRGNTIYF. The chain has TRBV29-1 and TRBJ1-3; D ambiguous. Germline V lookup: CDR1 SQVTM, CDR2 ANQGSEA. Between the trimmed V and J ends, which lost 2 bases and 4 bases, there was a span of 12 bases. This CDR3 has 14 amino acids.

The V call is TRBV4-1, the J call TRBJ2-6, with D maybe TRBD2 (6 bases). The CDR3 runs 17 residues. CDR1 is MGHRA and CDR2 is YSYEKL in the germline V gene. Trimming removed 7 bases from V and 0 bases from J, with 16 bases in between. The DNA of the CDR3 is TGCGCCAGCACCTTTACGGCGGGGCTCTCTGGGGCCAACGTCCTGACTTTC. Its protein is CASTFTAGLSGANVLTF.

The V call is TRBV27, the J call TRBJ2-7; tentatively, D is TRBD1 (5 bases). The germline V gene encodes CDR1 MNHEY and CDR2 SMNVEV (reference sequence). This CDR3 region has 18 residues. V dropped 2 bases and J dropped 3 bases, with 23 bases sitting between them. The CDR3 bases are TGTGCCAGCAGTTTAAGGGCGCAGGGAACAGCTGGGGACTACGAGCAGTACTTC. It yields the protein CASSLRAQGTAGDYEQYF.

J is TRBJ1-1 and V is TRBV2; D is unclear. Looked up from germline, CDR1 is SNHLY and CDR2 is FYNNEI. V was cut by 6 bases and J by 0 bases, with 14 bases left in between. CDR3 size: 15 residues. CDR3 sequence: CASSHRESMNTEAFF. DNA of the CDR3: TGTGCCAGCAGCCACCGGGAATCCATGAACACTGAAGCTTTCTTT.

This clone was counted between two and nine times. The chain carries TRBV5-1 and TRBJ1-1; 7 bases align to TRBD1. After removal of 2 bases from V and 3 bases from J, the junction contained 1 base not matched to a gene. The CDR3 runs 13 residues. Germline V lookup: CDR1 SGHRS, CDR2 YFSETQ. CDR3 in amino acids: CASSFTGDTEAFF. CDR3 sequence (DNA): TGCGCCAGCAGCTTTACAGGGGACACTGAAGCTTTCTTT.

This chain connects TRBV2 to TRBJ2-1; 11 nucleotides line up with TRBD2. J gave up 7 bases and V 8 bases, and 16 bases lay outside the gene matches. This CDR3 has 17 amino acids. The V gene's germline CDR1 is SNHLY and CDR2 FYNNEI. CDR3 bases: TGTGCCAGCTCTTTCATAAGACTAGCGGGATTAGGGAATGAGCAGTTCTTC. Its translation is CASSFIRLAGLGNEQFF.

This rearrangement joins TRBV27 to TRBJ2-5, with 7 bases that match TRBD2. V shed 6 bases, J shed 3 bases, and the junction held 1 base outside the gene matches. The CDR3 contains 12 residues. Germline CDR1 MNHEY, CDR2 SMNVEV (reference sequence). The CDR3 DNA is TGTGCCAGCAGACGGGGGGAAGAGACCCAGTACTTC. Amino acids: CASRRGEETQYF.